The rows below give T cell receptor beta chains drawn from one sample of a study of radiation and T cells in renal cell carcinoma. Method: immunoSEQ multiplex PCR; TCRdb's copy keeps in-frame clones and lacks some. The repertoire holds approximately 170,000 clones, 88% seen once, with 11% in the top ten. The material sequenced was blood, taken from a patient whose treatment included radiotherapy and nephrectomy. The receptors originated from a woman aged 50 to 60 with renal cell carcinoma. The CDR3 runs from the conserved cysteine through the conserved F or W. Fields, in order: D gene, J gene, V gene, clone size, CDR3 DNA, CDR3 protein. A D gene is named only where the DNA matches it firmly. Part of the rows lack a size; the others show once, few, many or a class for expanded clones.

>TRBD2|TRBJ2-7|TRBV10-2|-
TGCGCCAGCAGTCCAGGGAGGGACGAGCAGTACTTC
CASSPGRDEQYF
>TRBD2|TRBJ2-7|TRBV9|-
TGTGCCAGCAGCCAAGCCCCGGGACTAGCGGGGGGATTCTCCTACGAGCAGTACTTC
CASSQAPGLAGGFSYEQYF
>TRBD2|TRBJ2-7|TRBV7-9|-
TGTGCCACGGGACTAGGTACCTACGAGCAGTACTTC
CATGLGTYEQYF
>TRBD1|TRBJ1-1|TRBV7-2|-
TGTGCCAGCAGCCCCCGGGACAGGGGCACTGAAGCTTTCTTT
CASSPRDRGTEAFF
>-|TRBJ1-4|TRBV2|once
TGTGCCAGCAGTGAAGGCGGGGTTGCAACTAATGAAAAACTGTTTTTT
CASSEGGVATNEKLFF
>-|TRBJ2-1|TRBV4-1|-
TGCGCCAGCAGTCTTTTGAGTGAGCAGTTCTTC
CASSLLSEQFF
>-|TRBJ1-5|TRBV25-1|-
TGTGCCAGCAGTGGGACGGGGCGCCCAGGCGCCCGGCATTTT
CASSGTGRPGARHF
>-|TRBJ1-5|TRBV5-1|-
TGCGCCAGCAGCTTGGAGGGGCGGGGGGCCGAGCCCCAGCATTTT
CASSLEGRGAEPQHF
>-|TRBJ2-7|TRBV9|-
TGTGCCAGCAGCCCACGGACAGCCTCCTACGAGCAGTACTTC
CASSPRTASYEQYF
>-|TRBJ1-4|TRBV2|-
TGTGCCAGCAGAAACGCCGGGACTGAGAATGAAAAACTGTTTTTT
CASRNAGTENEKLFF
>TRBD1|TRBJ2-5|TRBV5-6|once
TGTGCCAGCAGCTTGGTCGGGACAGGGGACCAAGAGACCCAGTACTTC
CASSLVGTGDQETQYF
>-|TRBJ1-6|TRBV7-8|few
TGTGCCAGCAGCTTAGGGGGCGGTACGATTAATTCACCCCTCCACTTT
CASSLGGGTINSPLHF
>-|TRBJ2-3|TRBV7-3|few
TGTGCCAGCAGCTTGACCGGGACTCCTAGCACAGATACGCAGTATTTT
CASSLTGTPSTDTQYF
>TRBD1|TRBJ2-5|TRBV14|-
TGTGCCAGCAGCCAACTACAGGGGGACCACCAAGAGACCCAGTACTTC
CASSQLQGDHQETQYF
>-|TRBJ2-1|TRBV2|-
TGTGCCAGCAGCCCCCGGGACATCAGTGAGCAGTTCTTC
CASSPRDISEQFF
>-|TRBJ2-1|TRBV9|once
TGTGCCAGCAGCGGCGAAACATGGGTTGGGCCCTACAATGAGCAGTTCTTC
CASSGETWVGPYNEQFF
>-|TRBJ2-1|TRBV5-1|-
TGCGCCAGCAGCTCCTACCGGGGGGCATACAATGAGCAGTTCTTC
CASSSYRGAYNEQFF
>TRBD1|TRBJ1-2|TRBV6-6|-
TGTGCCAGCAGTACAGGGACAGGGGGCATCTATGGCTACACCTTC
CASSTGTGGIYGYTF
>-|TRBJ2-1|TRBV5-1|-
TGCGCCAGCAGCCTTTATTTCAATGAGCAGTTCTTC
CASSLYFNEQFF
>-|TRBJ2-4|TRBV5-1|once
TGCGCCAGCAGCTCTCTACAGGGCAGTGACGACAAAAACATTCAGTACTTC
CASSSLQGSDDKNIQYF
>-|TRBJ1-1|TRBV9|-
TGTGCCAGCAGCCTAACGTCCAATTCAGCGGCTTTCTTT
CASSLTSNSAAFF
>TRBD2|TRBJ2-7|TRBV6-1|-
TGTGCCACCTCCCCCAGCGGGGGGGCGGGAGAGCAGTACTTC
CATSPSGGAGEQYF
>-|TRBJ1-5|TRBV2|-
TGTGCCAGCAGTGAAACCCCGTCGGGTTTGAGCAATCAGCCCCAGCATTTT
CASSETPSGLSNQPQHF
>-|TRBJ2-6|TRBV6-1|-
TGTGCCAGCAGTGAACCGGGAACCGCTGGGGCCAACGTCCTGACTTTC
CASSEPGTAGANVLTF
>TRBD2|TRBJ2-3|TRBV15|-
TGTGCCACCAGCAGGCCCGAGCGGGGGGCAGATACGCAGTATTTT
CATSRPERGADTQYF
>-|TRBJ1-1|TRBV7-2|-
TGTGCCAGCAGCTACAGGCTGGACGCGGGATACAGGAACACTGAAGCTTTCTTT
CASSYRLDAGYRNTEAFF
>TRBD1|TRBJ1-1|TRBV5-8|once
TGTGCCAGCAGCTCGGACAGGGGGAACACTGAAGCTTTCTTT
CASSSDRGNTEAFF